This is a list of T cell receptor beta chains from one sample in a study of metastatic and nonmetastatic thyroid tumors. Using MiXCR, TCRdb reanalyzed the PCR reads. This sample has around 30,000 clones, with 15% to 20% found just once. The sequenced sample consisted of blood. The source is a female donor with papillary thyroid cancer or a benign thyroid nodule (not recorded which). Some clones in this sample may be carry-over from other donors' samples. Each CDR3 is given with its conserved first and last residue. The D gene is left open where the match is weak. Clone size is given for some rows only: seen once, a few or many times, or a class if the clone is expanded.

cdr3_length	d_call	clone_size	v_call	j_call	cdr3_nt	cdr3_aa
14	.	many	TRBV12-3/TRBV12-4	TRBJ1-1	TGTGCCAGCAGTTTAAACAGGGATACCACTGAAGCTTTCTTT	CASSLNRDTTEAFF
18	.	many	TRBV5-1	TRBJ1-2	TGCGCCAGCAGCTTGGTGATGGGGGCCCGTCGATCGAACTATGGCTACACCTTC	CASSLVMGARRSNYGYTF
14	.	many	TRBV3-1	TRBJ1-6	TGTGCCAGCAGCCAAGGAGGGTCTAATTCACCCCTCCACTTT	CASSQGGSNSPLHF
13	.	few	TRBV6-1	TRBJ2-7	TGTGCCAGCAGGACGACTGGATCCTACGAGCAGTACTTC	CASRTTGSYEQYF
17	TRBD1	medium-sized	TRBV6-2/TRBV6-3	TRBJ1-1	TGTGCCAGCACCCCCCAGGGACAGGGGATCTCGAACACTGAAGCTTTCTTT	CASTPQGQGISNTEAFF
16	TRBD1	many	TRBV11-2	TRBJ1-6	TGTGCCAGCAGACCTCTTACAGGGGCCTATAATTCACCCCTCCACTTT	CASRPLTGAYNSPLHF
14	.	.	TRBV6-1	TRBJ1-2	TGTGCCAGCAGCCCCCAGGCTACTAACTATGGCTACACCTTC	CASSPQATNYGYTF
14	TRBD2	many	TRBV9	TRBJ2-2	TGTGCCAGCAGCGTAGGCGGGAGGGCCGCAGAGCTGTTTTTT	CASSVGGRAAELFF
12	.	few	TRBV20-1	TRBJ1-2	TGCAGTGCTAGAGATGGGAGCGGGGGCTACACCTTC	CSARDGSGGYTF
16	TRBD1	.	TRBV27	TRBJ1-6	TGTGCCAGTAGTAGAGCAACAGGGGTTAAAAATTCACCCCTCCACTTT	CASSRATGVKNSPLHF
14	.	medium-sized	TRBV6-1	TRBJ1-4	TGTGCCAGCAGTTCCCAGGGGCTGAGTGAAAAACTGTTTTTT	CASSSQGLSEKLFF
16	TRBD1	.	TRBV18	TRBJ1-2	TGTGCCAGCTCACCCGACCCAGACAGGGAGAACTATGGCTACACCTTC	CASSPDPDRENYGYTF
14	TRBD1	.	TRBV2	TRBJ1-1	TGTGTCAGCAGATGGGGACAGGGTGGGCCTGAAGCTTTCTTT	CVSRWGQGGPEAFF
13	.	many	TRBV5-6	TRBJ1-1	TGTGCCAGCAGCTTTGCAGGGAGGACTGAAGCTTTCTTT	CASSFAGRTEAFF
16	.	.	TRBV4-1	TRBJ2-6	TGCGCCAGCAGCCAGCCTAGGCGAGGCGGGGCCAACGTCCTGACTTTC	CASSQPRRGGANVLTF
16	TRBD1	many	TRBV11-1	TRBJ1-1	TGTGCCAGCAGGCATTTGACGGGACAGTGGAACACTGAAGCTTTCTTT	CASRHLTGQWNTEAFF
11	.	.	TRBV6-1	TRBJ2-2	TGTGCCAGCAGGCTCACCGGGGAGCTGTTTTTT	CASRLTGELFF
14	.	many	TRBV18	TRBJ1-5	TGTGCCAGCTCAACGGACGCGAGCAATCAGCCCCAGCATTTT	CASSTDASNQPQHF
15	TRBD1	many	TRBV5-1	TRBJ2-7	TGCGCCAGCAGCCCGACGAGGGACAGGGTCTACGAGCAGTACTTC	CASSPTRDRVYEQYF
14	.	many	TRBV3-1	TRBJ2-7	TGTGCCAGCAGCCAAGTCTTGGACAGCTACGAGCAGTACTTC	CASSQVLDSYEQYF
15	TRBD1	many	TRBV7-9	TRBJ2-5	TGTGCCAGCAGCTCGGACAGGGAAAGTAAAGAGACCCAGTACTTC	CASSSDRESKETQYF
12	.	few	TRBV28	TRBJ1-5	TGTGAGGGCGGGGGTAATAATCAGCCACAGCATTTT	CEGGGNNQPQHF
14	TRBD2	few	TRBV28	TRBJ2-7	TGTGCCAGCGGGAGGGACGGGGGAGCCTACGAGCAGTACTTC	CASGRDGGAYEQYF
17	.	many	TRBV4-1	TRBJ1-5	TGCGCCAGCAGCCAAGGGGGGGTCCCGAACAGCAATCAGCCCCAGCATTTT	CASSQGGVPNSNQPQHF
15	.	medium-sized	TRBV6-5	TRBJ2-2	TGTGCCAGCAGTTACGTGGGCGCGAACACCGGGGAGCTGTTTTTT	CASSYVGANTGELFF
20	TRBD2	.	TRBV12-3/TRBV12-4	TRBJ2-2	TGTGCCAGCAGTTTAAGGACAGCCTCCACGCGCGGGGGGTTGGCCGGGGAGCTGCTTTTT	CASSLRTASTRGGLAGELLF
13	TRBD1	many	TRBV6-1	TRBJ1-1	TGTGCCAGCAACAAACAGGGGGGAACTGAAGCTTTCTTT	CASNKQGGTEAFF
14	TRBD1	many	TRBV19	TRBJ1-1	TGTGCCAGTAGTGTACAGGGGGGGAACACTGAAGCTTTCTTT	CASSVQGGNTEAFF
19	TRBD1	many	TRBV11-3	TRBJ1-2	TGTGCCAGCAGCTTAGGATTCGGGACAGGGGTGAATCTGGGCTATGGCTACACCTTC	CASSLGFGTGVNLGYGYTF
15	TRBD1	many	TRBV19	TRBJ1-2	TGTGCCAGTAGTGCAGACCCGGGACAGGGAGATGGCTACACCTTC	CASSADPGQGDGYTF
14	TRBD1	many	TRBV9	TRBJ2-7	TGTGCCAGCAGCGAGAGGGACAGGGCCCACGAGCAGTACTTC	CASSERDRAHEQYF
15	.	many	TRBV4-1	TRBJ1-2	TGCGCCAGCAGCCAAGGACAGCTCTTAAACTATGGCTACACCTTC	CASSQGQLLNYGYTF
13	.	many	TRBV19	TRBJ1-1	TGTGCCAGTAGTATTTCTCCCGAGGATGAAGCTTTCTTT	CASSISPEDEAFF
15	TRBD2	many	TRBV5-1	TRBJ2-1	TGCGCCAGCAGCGTGACTAGCGGGAGGTACAATGAGCAGTTCTTC	CASSVTSGRYNEQFF
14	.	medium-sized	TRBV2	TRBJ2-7	TGTGCCAGCAGTAGGACCCTACCATCCTACGAGCAGTACTTC	CASSRTLPSYEQYF
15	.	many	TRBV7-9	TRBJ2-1	TGTGCCAGCAGCTTACTATCCGGGAGAGACAATGAGCAGTTCTTC	CASSLLSGRDNEQFF
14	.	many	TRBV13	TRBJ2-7	TGTGCCAGCAGCCGAGACAGGTTCCCCCCCGAGCAGTACTTC	CASSRDRFPPEQYF
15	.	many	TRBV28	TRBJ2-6	TGTGCCAGCAGTTGGAGGGACTCTGGGGCCAACGTCCTGACTTTC	CASSWRDSGANVLTF
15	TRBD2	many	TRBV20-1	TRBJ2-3	TGCAGTGCCCCCACCGCGGGAGTAGGGGCAGATACGCAGTATTTT	CSAPTAGVGADTQYF
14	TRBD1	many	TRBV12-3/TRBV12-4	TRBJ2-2	TGTGCCAGCGGAGACAGGGAGAACACCGGGGAGCTGTTTTTT	CASGDRENTGELFF
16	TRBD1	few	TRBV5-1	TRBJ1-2	TGCGCCAGCAGCCAGACAGGGATGGAAGCTAACTATGGCTACACCTTC	CASSQTGMEANYGYTF
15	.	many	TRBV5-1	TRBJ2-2	TGCGCCAGCAGCACTAGGACAGAGAACACCGGGGAGCTGTTTTTT	CASSTRTENTGELFF
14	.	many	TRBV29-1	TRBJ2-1	TGCAGCGTTGGAAGGGCAGGCCCGGACAATGAGCAGTTCTTC	CSVGRAGPDNEQFF
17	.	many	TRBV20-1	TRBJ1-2	TGCAGTGCTAGAGGGCAGGGGCAATTGAGATTTAACTATGGCTACACCTTC	CSARGQGQLRFNYGYTF
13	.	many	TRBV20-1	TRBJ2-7	TGCAGTGCTAGGGACGGAACGTATGGCGAGCAGTACTTC	CSARDGTYGEQYF
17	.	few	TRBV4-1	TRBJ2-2	TGCGCCAGCAGCCAAGATCCTAAGGGGCAGAACACCGGGGAGCTGTTTTTT	CASSQDPKGQNTGELFF
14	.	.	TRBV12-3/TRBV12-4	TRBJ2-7	TGTGCAAGCAGTATCGATAGGGCGCCCTACGAGCAGTACTTC	CASSIDRAPYEQYF
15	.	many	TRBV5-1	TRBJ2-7	TGCGCCAGCAGCCCGAACGGGGACATCACCTACGAGCAGTACTTC	CASSPNGDITYEQYF
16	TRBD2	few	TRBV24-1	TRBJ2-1	TGTGCCACCAGTGATTCACTAGCGGACTCCTACAATGAGCAGTTCTTC	CATSDSLADSYNEQFF